This T cell receptor beta chain comes out of a study of cytomegalovirus exposure and HLA in healthy donors (TCRdb year 2017). The study in broad terms: An earlier analysis of some 550 of the donors reported 276 Gb of sequence data and 117 million unique TCR beta sequences from 150 million to 200 million T cells. Approximately 310 gigabases of sequencing data and 70 million to 100 million unique TCR sequences made up an early release that covered 500 to 700 HLA-typed donors. Of the 300 to 500 genotyped donors, roughly 80% were placed in the genetic ancestry cluster associated with self-reported Caucasian donors. The aim of the study was to test whether cataloging public T cell receptors could identify signatures of past pathogen exposure. The T cell repertoires of under 700 subjects were profiled by immunosequencing and related to cytomegalovirus serostatus. A separate validation cohort of 100 to 150 different subjects was used in addition to the roughly 670-subject first cohort. High-throughput TCR immunosequencing, statistical association of individual TCRs with disease status, and machine learning were combined to predict cytomegalovirus infection status. In a later analysis, previously published TCR beta repertoires from several hundred donors were re-analyzed and high-resolution HLA genotyping was added so that TCR occurrence patterns could be studied. Rather than using new phenotypic data, the later analysis identified candidate immune exposures from TCR beta sequences and from how often those sequences occurred across donors. In an earlier analysis of a few hundred of the donors, high-throughput TCR beta sequencing was used to judge whether each TCR beta V gene segment behaved as functional or pseudogenic. Donor age, sex, ethnicity and CMV serostatus were compiled together with the repertoire data. Genome-wide SNP genotypes for about 65% of the roughly 670 donors were used in a later genetic analysis, which treated that subset as a discovery cohort. Every discovery cohort repertoire had been produced on one sequencing platform. HLA typing included class I and class II loci at four-digit resolution. Typing coverage varied by locus: roughly 629-630 donors for A, B, C, DRB1 and DQB1; roughly 520 for DQA1; about 590 for DPA1; roughly 470 for DPB1. Five DR-DQ haplotypes were handled as single units for association and clustering, since linkage in the cohort was strong. Across 398 genotyped donors of the cohort, an average of about 200,000 unique TCR beta nucleotide sequences per donor were sequenced, and roughly 20% of those sequences were non-productive. What the work shows at the level of the full study, not this receptor alone: The authors suggested that the approach could potentially be extended to other disease states and immunological phenotypes. In an earlier analysis of approximately 590 of the donors, most TCR beta V segments were observed in productive rearrangements about 90% or about 30% of the time, broadly matching IMGT annotations. Because the 87-base-pair reads could not distinguish some IMGT-functional V segments, including TRBV6-2 and TRBV6-3, those segments were excluded. Most CMV-associated TCR beta chains appeared to be HLA-restricted in a later analysis, and the HLA associations seemed to be driven largely by CMV exposure. A cluster of highly shared sequence variants was judged likely to represent a technical artifact of the sequencing pipeline. At a false discovery rate of 0.05, a later analysis linked about 17,000 TCR beta sequences to specific HLA alleles. Cytomegalovirus status was reported to be diagnosed by the classifier with high specificity and sensitivity in both the original and validation cohorts. While some public TCRs were present in many individuals, most TCR sequences turned up only very rarely across donors. In a later analysis, TCR association rates were found to vary across HLA loci, with the most associated TCRs seen for DRB1 alleles and the fewest for HLA-C alleles. Linkage disequilibrium might explain the correlated functional status among segregating V segments, but an unknown experimental factor could not be excluded. Some 16 rarely observed V segments, including chromosome 9 orphons, were excluded from the earlier analysis of approximately 500 of the donors because counts were too low. A further reported finding was that TCR beta sequences accurately predicted the HLA-A and HLA-B alleles for most subjects in the first cohort. CMV serostatus was the only immune exposure information available for the cohort. Compared with the roughly 720-donor mean, donors in an Asian-associated ancestry cluster had fewer N-insertions in productive TCRs, according to a later genetic analysis. A later analysis reported that several top co-occurrence clusters appeared linked to parvovirus B19, influenza, CMV and Epstein-Barr virus. A total of fewer than 200 TCR beta chains were listed by the study as associated with cytomegalovirus. Only TCR beta chains were sequenced in this cohort, and the absence of alpha or paired-chain data limited detectable features. Because HLA typing was missing for some donors at each locus, association tests included only the typed subset. In vitro tests confirmed that three of the cytomegalovirus-associated TCR beta chains recognize cytomegalovirus antigens. When HLA alleles, especially DR and DQ, strongly co-occurred, attributing TCR associations to individual alleles was difficult. An association between a missense DCLRE1C variant and V-gene and J-gene trimming of TCR beta chains was found in a later genetic analysis and replicated in an independent cohort. In a later analysis, HLA-associated TCR beta chains showed more clonal expansion and lower generation probabilities than non-associated chains that were equally common. Roughly uniform sequencing depth across donors was assumed in presence/absence analyses, although this assumption may not hold.

To prepare the library, the immunoSEQ multiplex PCR assay was applied. For the multiplex PCR, a mixture combining 60 forward primers for TCR Vbeta segments and 13 reverse primers for TCR Jbeta segments was used. A multiplex PCR assay on genomic DNA amplified the CDR3 region of rearranged TCR beta genes. On the Illumina HiSeq System, the amplified TCR beta libraries were sequenced as 87-base-pair reads. Per the original workflow: Across the 640 or so repertoires, a later analysis counted tens of millions of unique TCR beta chains, approximately 12 million of which were shared by at least two donors. Raw reads were error-corrected and collapsed into unique sequences by a nearest-neighbor algorithm in which closely related sequences were merged to remove PCR and sequencing errors. V, D and J gene segments were assigned by aligning CDR3 sequences to IMGT reference sequences. For a sequence to be retained, a match of at least six nucleotides was required to both a V gene segment and a J gene segment. Rearrangements were classified as productive when the CDR3 lacked stop codons and remained in frame with V and J, and all other rearrangements were classified as non-productive. CDR3 was defined according to IMGT convention as the region running from the second conserved V-encoded cysteine to the conserved J-encoded phenylalanine. In an earlier analysis of more than 550 of the donors, sequences lacking an unambiguous match to a single V gene segment were excluded. An earlier analysis of several hundred of the donors called V segments functional above 56.7% productive rearrangements and segregating when the between-donor standard deviation exceeded 5%. To diagnose cytomegalovirus status from the catalog of TCR beta chain sequences, a statistical classification framework was built. In a later analysis, TCR nucleotide sequences were compared against IMGT/GENE-DB human TR gene sequences so that V and J genes could be assigned. A later analysis assigned CDR3 sequences and most-parsimonious VDJ recombination scenarios with the TCRdist pipeline. In a later analysis, each TCR beta chain was defined by its CDR3 amino acid sequence together with its V-gene family, and reads lacking a unique V-gene family were excluded. A later analysis removed 592 highly shared, low-generation-probability nucleotide sequences to deal with suspected cross-contamination and a sequencing artifact. A later analysis calculated a clonal expansion index for each public chain from normalized within-repertoire ranks of inferred template counts. In a later analysis, generation probabilities were computed using a VDJ recombination model fitted to out-of-frame rearrangements, and the results were checked against IGoR. Hypergeometric tests were used in a later analysis to score TCR-TCR, TCR-HLA and TCR-CMV co-occurrence, with a repertoire-size bias correction applied to the TCR pairs. To estimate false discovery rates, a later analysis permuted the HLA or CMV assignments 20 times. In a later analysis, co-occurring TCRs were grouped with DBSCAN, and TCRdist sequence similarity was added when clustering was performed within HLA-allele-positive subsets. For co-occurrence clustering, repertoires with fewer than 30,000 or more than 120,000 public chains were excluded, along with a handful of repertoires with anomalous nucleotide sharing. As stored in TCRdb, this immuneACCESS dataset retains in-frame rearrangements with V and J assigned. A fraction of the clones does not appear; measured against another copy, unresolved V genes explain less than half of the discrepancy, and the remainder lacks a known reason. That table furnishes V, J and clone size, whereas the DNA furnished D and trimming. This sample's table carries approximately 96,000 clones. Of the sample, 5.5% is held by the ten largest clones.

Spanning cysteine to phenylalanine, the CDR3 consists of 14 amino acids. Only the CDR3 portion is preserved as DNA: 42 bases, with reading frame beginning at the first base. The cohort consisted of more than 650 healthy bone marrow donors. Cohort members were all nominally healthy when sampled, although unrecorded immune exposures were likely present. The donor tested CMV seropositive, placing the donor among the 290 or so seropositive members of the cohort. Each donor provided a peripheral blood sample, and peripheral blood mononuclear cells were used for TCR beta sequencing. Genomic DNA was extracted from the blood cell samples with the Qiagen DNeasy Blood Extraction Kit. About this clone: This receptor's antigen is unknown.

This TCR derives from a girl aged 10-17 years in good health and CMV-seropositive. This sequence uses TRBV21-1 and TRBJ2-5; the D call in the table, TRBD2, was not verified against the DNA. TRBV21-1 is an annotated pseudogene. What was sequenced was PBMCs. This receptor carries the CDR3 CASSKGEGGETQYF. The sequence in DNA is TGTGCCAGCAGCAAAGGGGAAGGAGGGGAGACCCAGTACTTC.